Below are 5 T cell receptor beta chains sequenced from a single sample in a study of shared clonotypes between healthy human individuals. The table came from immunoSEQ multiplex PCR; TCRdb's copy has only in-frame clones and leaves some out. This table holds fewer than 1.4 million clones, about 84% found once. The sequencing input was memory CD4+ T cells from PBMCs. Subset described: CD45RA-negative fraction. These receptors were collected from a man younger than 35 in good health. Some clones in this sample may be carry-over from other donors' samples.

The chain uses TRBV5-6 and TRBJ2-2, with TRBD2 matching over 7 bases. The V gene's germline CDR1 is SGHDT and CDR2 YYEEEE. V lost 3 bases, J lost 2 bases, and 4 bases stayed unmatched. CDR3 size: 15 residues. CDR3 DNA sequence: TGTGCCAGCAGCTCCCGGGAGGCTAACACCGGGGAGCTGTTTTTT. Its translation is CASSSREANTGELFF.

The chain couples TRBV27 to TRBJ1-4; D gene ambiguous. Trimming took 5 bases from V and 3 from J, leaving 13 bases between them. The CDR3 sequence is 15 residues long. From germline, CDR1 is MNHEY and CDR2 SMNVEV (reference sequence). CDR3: CASSPLGEANEKLFF. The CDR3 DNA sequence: TGTGCCAGCAGTCCGCTCGGCGAGGCTAATGAAAAACTGTTTTTT.

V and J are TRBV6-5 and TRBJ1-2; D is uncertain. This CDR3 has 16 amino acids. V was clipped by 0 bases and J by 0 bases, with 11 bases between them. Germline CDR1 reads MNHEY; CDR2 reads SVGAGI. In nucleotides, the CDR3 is TGTGCCAGCAGTTACTCGACACAGCTAACTAACTATGGCTACACCTTC. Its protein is CASSYSTQLTNYGYTF.

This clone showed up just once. The CDR3 spells CASSLSPRLSSPFYGYTF. In nucleotides, the CDR3 is TGTGCCAGCAGCTTGTCCCCTCGTTTGAGCAGCCCATTCTATGGCTACACCTTC. This chain uses TRBV5-8 with TRBJ1-2; D uncertain. Germline-derived CDR1 and CDR2 are SGHTS and YDEGEE. V lost 1 base and J lost 4, with 23 bases in between. The CDR3 is made up of 18 amino acids. Complete variable domain (other parts from reference TRBV5-8 and TRBJ1-2): EAGVTQSPTHLIKTRGQQATLRCSPISGHTSVYWYQQALGLGLQFLLWYDEGEERNRGNFPPRFSGRQFPNYSSELNVNALELEDSALYLCASSLSPRLSSPFYGYTFGSGTRLTVV.

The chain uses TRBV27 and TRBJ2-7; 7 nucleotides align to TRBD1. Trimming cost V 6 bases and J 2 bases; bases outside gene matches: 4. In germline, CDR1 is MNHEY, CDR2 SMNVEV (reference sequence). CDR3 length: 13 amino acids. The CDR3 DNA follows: TGTGCCAGCAGCCGGGACAGACCCTACGAGCAGTACTTC. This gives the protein CASSRDRPYEQYF.